The 4 T cell receptor beta chains below were found in one sample sequenced in a study of resident and recirculating memory T cells in vitiligo (dated by TCRdb to between 2017 and 2018). The receptor library was made with the immunoSEQ multiplex PCR assay. TCRdb limited this immuneACCESS table to in-frame rearrangements with V and J called. A share of clones is missing; checked studies link under half to unresolved V genes, and the rest is unexplained. The sample has 70,000 to 95,000 clones on record, approximately 90% of them singletons. The top ten constitute approximately 5.4% of the sample. The specimen was blood. The receptors stem from a male donor with vitiligo.

This chain uses TRBV7-2 with TRBJ1-2; D is ambiguous. The CDR3 length is 15 residues. Trimming cost V 5 bases and J 8 bases, with 21 bases left between them. Germline CDR1 reads SGHTA; CDR2 reads FQGNSA. The CDR3 DNA is TGTGCCAGCAGCATCCTCTCTTCCCCGGAGGGCGGCTACACCTTC. This encodes CASSILSSPEGGYTF.

V gene TRBV28 combines with J gene TRBJ1-1, with D unresolved. V was pared by 6 bases and J by 7 bases, with 18 bases between. The CDR3 sequence is 14 residues long. Germline values: CDR1 MDHEN, CDR2 SYDVKM. CDR3 DNA sequence: TGTGCCAGCAGCCGGCCCCTCCGGGTCGATGAAGCTTTCTTT. As protein: CASSRPLRVDEAFF. Looking up the rest from reference TRBV28 and TRBJ1-1 gives the full variable domain: DVKVTQSSRYLVKRTGEKVFLECVQDMDHENMFWYRQDPGLGLRLIYFSYDVKMKEKGDIPEGYSVSREKKERFSLILESASTNQTSMYLCASSRPLRVDEAFFGQGTRLTVV.

CDR3 amino acids: CATGTSGYEQYF. The CDR3 DNA reads TGTGCCACCGGGACTAGCGGTTACGAGCAGTACTTC. V is TRBV7-9 and J is TRBJ2-7; 11 bases agree with TRBD2. The CDR3 loop spans 12 amino acids. Germline V gene sequence: CDR1 SEHNR, CDR2 FQNEAQ (reference sequence). The J segment lost 4 bases and the V segment lost 10 bases, leaving 3 bases of the junction unmatched.

CDR3 coding DNA: TGTGCCAGCAGCGTAGAGGCCGCCGCCAGGGGAGAGACCCAGTACTTC. It translates to CASSVEAAARGETQYF. The chain links TRBV9 to TRBJ2-5; tentatively, D is TRBD1 (6 bases). Germline V gene lookup returns CDR1 SGDLS and CDR2 YYNGEE. The length of the CDR3 is 16 residues. V gave up 0 bases and J gave up 4 bases, with 16 bases separating them.